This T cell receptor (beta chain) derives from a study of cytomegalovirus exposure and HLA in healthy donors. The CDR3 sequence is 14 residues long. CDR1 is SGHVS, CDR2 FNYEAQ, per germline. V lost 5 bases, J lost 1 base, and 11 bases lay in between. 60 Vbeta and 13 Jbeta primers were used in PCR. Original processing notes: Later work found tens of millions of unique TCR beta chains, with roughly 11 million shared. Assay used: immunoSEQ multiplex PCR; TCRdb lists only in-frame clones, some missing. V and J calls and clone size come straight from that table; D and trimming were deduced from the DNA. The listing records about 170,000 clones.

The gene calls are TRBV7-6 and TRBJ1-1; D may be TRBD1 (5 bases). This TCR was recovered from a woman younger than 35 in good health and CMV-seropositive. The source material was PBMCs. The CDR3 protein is CASSERGRNTEAFF. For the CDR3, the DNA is TGTGCCAGCAGCGAACGGGGGAGGAACACTGAAGCTTTCTTT.